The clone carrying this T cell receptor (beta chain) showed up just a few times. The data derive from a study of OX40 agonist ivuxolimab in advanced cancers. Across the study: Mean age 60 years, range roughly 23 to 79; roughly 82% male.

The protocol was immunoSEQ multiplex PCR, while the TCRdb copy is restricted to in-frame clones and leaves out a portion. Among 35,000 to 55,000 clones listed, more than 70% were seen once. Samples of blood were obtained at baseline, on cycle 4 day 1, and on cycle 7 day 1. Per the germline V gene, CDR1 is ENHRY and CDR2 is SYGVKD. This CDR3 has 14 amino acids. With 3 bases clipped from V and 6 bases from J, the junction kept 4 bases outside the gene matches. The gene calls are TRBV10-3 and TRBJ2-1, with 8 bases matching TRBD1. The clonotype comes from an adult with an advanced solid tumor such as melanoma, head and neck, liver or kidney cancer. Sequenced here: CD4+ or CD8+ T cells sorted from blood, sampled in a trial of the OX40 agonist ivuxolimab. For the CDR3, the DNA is TGTGCCATCAGTGACAGGGGGCCCGGCAATGAGCAGTTCTTC. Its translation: CAISDRGPGNEQFF.